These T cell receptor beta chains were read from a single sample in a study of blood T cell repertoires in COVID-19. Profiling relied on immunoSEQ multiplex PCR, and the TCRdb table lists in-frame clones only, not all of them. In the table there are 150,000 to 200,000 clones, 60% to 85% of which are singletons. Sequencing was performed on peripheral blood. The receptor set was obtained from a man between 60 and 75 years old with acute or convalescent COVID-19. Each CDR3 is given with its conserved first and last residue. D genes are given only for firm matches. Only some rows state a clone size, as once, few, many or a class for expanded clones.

TGTGCCAGCAGCGTCGGCCCCAGCGGGGGCCAGGGGAGGGCAGATACGCAGTATTTT,CASSVGPSGGQGRADTQYF,TRBJ2-3,TRBV9,few,TRBD2
TGTGCCTGGAGTGCTAGCGGGGGGGCAGATACGCAGTATTTT,CAWSASGGADTQYF,TRBJ2-3,TRBV30,.,TRBD2
TGCAGCGTTGGAGAAATAGGGAGTCTCGAGCAGTACTTC,CSVGEIGSLEQYF,TRBJ2-7,TRBV29-1,.,.
TGTGCCAGCAGCCAAGCGAGCTTCTCTGGAAACACCATATATTTT,CASSQASFSGNTIYF,TRBJ1-3,TRBV3-1/TRBV3-2,few,.
TGTGCCAGCAGCCCCGGGACTAGCGGATACTACGAGCAGTACTTC,CASSPGTSGYYEQYF,TRBJ2-7,TRBV27,.,TRBD2
TGTGCCATCAGTGAAGTGGTGGGGGCCTTCTATGGCTACACCTTC,CAISEVVGAFYGYTF,TRBJ1-2,TRBV10-3,.,.
TGTGCCAGCAGAAAGACGGAGTATGGCTACACCTTC,CASRKTEYGYTF,TRBJ1-2,TRBV7-2,.,.
TGTGCCAGCAGCCTCGGACAGGGGACCTATAGCAATCAGCCCCAGCATTTT,CASSLGQGTYSNQPQHF,TRBJ1-5,TRBV5-5,.,TRBD1
TGTGCCAGCAGCCACCTGGGGGGAAATGAGCAGTTCTTC,CASSHLGGNEQFF,TRBJ2-1,TRBV4-2,once,.
TGTGCCAGCAGGATGGACAGCCTGAACACTGAAGCTTTCTTT,CASRMDSLNTEAFF,TRBJ1-1,TRBV6-5,.,.
TGTGCCAGCAGCTTAGCAGGGGGGAACACTGAAGCTTTCTTT,CASSLAGGNTEAFF,TRBJ1-1,TRBV5-4,.,TRBD1
TGTGCCAGCAGCTCTGAGGCATCCCCGGGGGAGACCCAGTACTTC,CASSSEASPGETQYF,TRBJ2-5,TRBV7-6,once,.
TGTGCCAGCAGCTCGGGGGACAGGGCTAATGAGCAGTTCTTC,CASSSGDRANEQFF,TRBJ2-1,TRBV11-3,few,TRBD1
TGTGCCTGGGGGATACAGGGACGGACTGAAGCTTTCTTT,CAWGIQGRTEAFF,TRBJ1-1,TRBV30,many,.
TGTGCCAGCAGCCCGCGGGAGAAAAACATTCAGTACTTC,CASSPREKNIQYF,TRBJ2-4,TRBV9,few,TRBD2
TGCGCCAGCAGTGAGTCGGCTACGGGGGCTTTCTTT,CASSESATGAFF,TRBJ1-1,TRBV10-1,.,.
TGTGCCAGCAGTTACGACCGGGGTAGCTCCTACGAGCAGTACTTC,CASSYDRGSSYEQYF,TRBJ2-7,TRBV6-2/TRBV6-3,.,.
TGTGCCAGCAGCCCCCGAGGTGGTAGCGGGGACCCCGGGGAGCTGTTTTTT,CASSPRGGSGDPGELFF,TRBJ2-2,TRBV7-6,.,TRBD2
TGTGCTAGCAGCTTCACACCGTACCAAGAGACCCAGTACTTC,CASSFTPYQETQYF,TRBJ2-5,TRBV7-7,few,.
TGTGCCAGCCTGGGGACTATACTTACGAACACTGAAGCTTTCTTT,CASLGTILTNTEAFF,TRBJ1-1,TRBV5-5,.,.
TGTGCCAGCAGCCGAACAGGGGGCTCAGCTTTCTTT,CASSRTGGSAFF,TRBJ1-1,TRBV7-9,.,TRBD1
TGCAGCGCGATTGACAGGGGGCTTGGCTATGGCTACACCTTC,CSAIDRGLGYGYTF,TRBJ1-2,TRBV29-1,.,TRBD1
TGTGCCAGTAGTATTTGGAGGACAGGGGGGCCATATGGCTACACCTTC,CASSIWRTGGPYGYTF,TRBJ1-2,TRBV19,.,TRBD1
TGTGCCAGCAGCCCTGGGACAGGGGCCTACGAGCAGTACTTC,CASSPGTGAYEQYF,TRBJ2-7,TRBV7-9,.,TRBD1
TGCAGCGTTGCTCCGGGACAGGGAAGGGGCTACACCTTC,CSVAPGQGRGYTF,TRBJ1-2,TRBV29-1,.,TRBD1
TGTGCCAGTAGTATAGATAGTCGCGCACCCACAGATACGCAGTATTTT,CASSIDSRAPTDTQYF,TRBJ2-3,TRBV19,.,.
TGTGCCAGCAGCCTCGCTAACTATGGCTACACCTTC,CASSLANYGYTF,TRBJ1-2,TRBV7-8,.,.
TGTGCCAGCACCATAGAAGGGACTAGCGGGGGTCTAATAGATACGCAGTATTTT,CASTIEGTSGGLIDTQYF,TRBJ2-3,TRBV11-2,.,TRBD2
TGTGCCAGCAGTACCCCGACTAGCGCCAATGAGCAGTTCTTC,CASSTPTSANEQFF,TRBJ2-1,TRBV6-5,.,TRBD2